This T cell receptor beta chain was found in a study of shared clonotypes between healthy human individuals. Profiling relied on immunoSEQ multiplex PCR, and the TCRdb table lists in-frame clones only, not all of them. The table includes roughly 2,500,000 clones, over 85% detected once. From germline, CDR1 is SNHLY and CDR2 FYNNEI. The CDR3 loop spans 15 amino acids. V gave up 3 bases and J gave up 0 bases, with 8 bases separating them. The TCR was taken from a man between 18 and 29 years old in good health. Some clones in this sample may be carry-over from other donors' samples. This chain links TRBV2 with TRBJ1-4, with D hard to call. The material sequenced was naive CD4+ T cells from PBMCs. Noted subset: CD45RA+ positively selected. The CDR3 DNA sequence: TGTGCCAGCAGTGAGAGAAGTGCAACTAATGAAAAACTGTTTTTT. It codes for CASSERSATNEKLFF.